This T cell receptor beta chain appears in the sequencing data of a study of T cell responses to AZD1222 COVID-19 vaccine (dated by TCRdb to 2020 to 2023). Concerning the study at large: Because spike-specific TCR depth and breadth did not differ between the two schedules, AZD1222 recipients who got a second dose at roughly 4 weeks were pooled with those who got a second dose at roughly 12 weeks. TCR sequencing covered 230 or so trial participants: 200 to 220 given two doses of AZD1222 and approximately 25 given two doses of MenACWY control vaccine. Trial participants were enrolled by age into subgroups of 18-55, 56-69 and 70-plus years, and around 140, 26 and 57 TCR-sequenced participants, respectively, were included in these subgroups. Study-wide conclusions, independent of this receptor: Nearly half of unique spike-specific TCRs reportedly recognized epitopes outside regions mutated in the B.1.351 and B.1.1.7 variants. A significant rise in spike-specific TCR breadth and depth was observed after two AZD1222 doses relative to day 0 and relative to MenACWY recipients. Conclusions about previously exposed vaccinees are limited, since just 6 or 7 AZD1222 recipients were seropositive for SARS-CoV-2 at baseline. Participants were mostly white British and included more females than males, and it was suggested by the authors that clonal diversity may have been underestimated. Because no day 14 peak-response samples were available, repertoires were characterized only after the peak T cell response. The vaccine-associated CD4 TCRs covered the entire spike protein, and the dominant responses fell in regions 160-218 and 743-854. In the small 56-69-year group, the increase in depth fell short of significance, most likely because of low power.

The CDR3 regions of human TCRbeta chains were subjected to immunosequencing. In the source study's methods: TCRs in the repertoires were compared against a reference library of SARS-CoV-2-specific TCRs that had been generated with the MIRA antigen-specificity platform. Breadth was defined as the fraction of unique TCRs that were SARS-CoV-2-associated, and depth was defined as the fraction of total T cells that were SARS-CoV-2-associated. Using the MIRA data, each spike-specific TCR was mapped to the spike region that the TCR reacts to and placed in a CD4 or CD8 class. Log10-transformed breadth and depth values were compared by one-way ANOVA with Sidak's multiple comparisons tests. The clones in this table, taken by TCRdb from immuneACCESS, are in-frame only. Not every clone is retained; where verified, under half of the shortfall comes from an unresolved V gene, and the cause of the rest is unknown. V, J and clone size were drawn from that table, and D and trimming were deduced from the DNA. This sample comprises tens of thousands of clones, about 82% of them detected only once. Roughly 9.4% of the sample goes to the ten largest clones.

Sequences MNHEY (CDR1) and SVGAGI (CDR2) are obtained from the germline V gene. Including the terminal cysteine and phenylalanine, the CDR3 comprises 14 residues. Only the CDR3 portion is preserved as DNA: 42 bases, with reading frame beginning at the first base. At the junction V is shortened by 2 bases and J by 1 base, with 6 bases in between. What the time point label conveys for this sample: baseline before first vaccination. Samples from vaccinated people were obtained from the UK trials COV001 and COV002, which included a single-blind randomized controlled phase 2/3 trial of AZD1222 (ChAdOx1 nCoV-19) in healthy adults. For TCRbeta chain sequencing, PBMC samples from trial participants were taken at day 0 and at day 28 after the second dose. As to this clone: The target of this receptor is not known. Base quality data are lacking; no much larger clone is found one base away.

Specimen: peripheral blood, collected on day 0 of AZD1222 vaccination. The sequence joins TRBV6-5 to TRBJ2-1, with a weak D call of TRBD2 (5 bases match). The sequence was collected from an adult in good health. CDR3 reads: CASSYTGSYNEQFF. The DNA is as follows: TGTGCCAGCAGTTACACGGGATCCTACAATGAGCAGTTCTTC.